This is a list of T cell receptor beta chains from one sample in a study of cytomegalovirus exposure and HLA in healthy donors. Measured with immunoSEQ multiplex PCR; TCRdb has only the in-frame clones, and not every one. This table has about 160,000 clones, roughly 80% appearing once. The sequencing input was PBMCs. Receptors originate from a man aged 45-65 years in good health and CMV-seropositive. The CDR3 runs from the conserved cysteine through the conserved F or W. The D gene is left open where the match is weak. For some rows the clone size is stated as once, few or many, or as a class when expanded; others skip it.

- TRBJ2-5 - TRBV28 TGTGCCAGCAGCTTCCCTGGTGTAAATCAGGAGACCCAGTACTTC CASSFPGVNQETQYF
- TRBJ2-2 TRBD1 TRBV6-1 TGTGCCAGCAGCAAACCGACAGGGGTTCCCGGGGAGCTGTTTTTT CASSKPTGVPGELFF
- TRBJ1-5 - TRBV4-1 TGCGCCAGCAGCCAAGATGCGAGACAGACGACTAATCAGCCCCAGCATTTT CASSQDARQTTNQPQHF
- TRBJ2-1 - TRBV5-6 TGTGCCAGCAACTCCCCTGAAGGGACTTTGAGATGGAGGTACAATGAGCAGTTCTTC CASNSPEGTLRWRYNEQFF
- TRBJ1-1 - TRBV29-1 TGCAGCGTTGATTTGTCAGGGGAAAGAACTGAAGCTTTCTTT CSVDLSGERTEAFF
- TRBJ2-2 - TRBV4-1 TGCGCCAGCAGCCAAGATCGAGGGAGCAGGGAGCTGTTTTTT CASSQDRGSRELFF
- TRBJ1-1 - TRBV25-1 TGTGCCAGCAGTGGGGGACAGAACACTGAAGCTTTCTTT CASSGGQNTEAFF
medium-sized TRBJ2-7 - TRBV6-1 TGTGCCAGCAGTGAAGTTGAGGACATCTCCTACGAGCAGTACTTC CASSEVEDISYEQYF
- TRBJ1-6 - TRBV14 TGTGCCAGCAGCGACACCAAGTCCCCGTATAATTCACCCCTCCACTTT CASSDTKSPYNSPLHF
- TRBJ2-2 - TRBV7-2 TGTGCCAGCAGCTTAGCCAGGGTTCGCGCCGGGGAGCTGTTTTTT CASSLARVRAGELFF
- TRBJ2-3 - TRBV10-3 TGTGCCATCCAAGGAGGGAGCACAGATACGCAGTATTTT CAIQGGSTDTQYF
- TRBJ2-5 TRBD1 TRBV19 TGTGCCAGTAGTACCCGGACAGGGAAAGAGACCCAGTACTTC CASSTRTGKETQYF
once TRBJ2-6 TRBD1 TRBV6-1 TGTGCCAGCAGTGTGGGACAGCTCTCTGGGGCCAACGTCCTGACTTTC CASSVGQLSGANVLTF
- TRBJ2-5 - TRBV30 TGTGCCTGGAGGGCGGTTCAAGAGACCCAGTACTTC CAWRAVQETQYF
few TRBJ1-2 TRBD1 TRBV19 TGTGCCAGTAGTAACCGGGACAGGGGGCATTATGGCTACACCTTC CASSNRDRGHYGYTF
- TRBJ1-5 - TRBV5-6 TGTGCCAGCAGCTTAAGAGGCATTAATCAGCCCCAGCATTTT CASSLRGINQPQHF
- TRBJ2-2 - TRBV7-8 TGTGCCAGCAGCTTACGAGGGGGAGTCACCGGGGAGCTGTTTTTT CASSLRGGVTGELFF
- TRBJ2-7 - TRBV11-1 TGTGCCAGCAGCCTCGCTGCGTCGGTCGGCTACGAGCAGTACTTC CASSLAASVGYEQYF
once TRBJ1-1 - TRBV6-5 TGTGCCAGCAGGAGGGAAGGGAGCGTGAACACTGAAGCTTTCTTT CASRREGSVNTEAFF
- TRBJ1-5 TRBD1 TRBV28 TGTGCCAGCAGTTCGTACAGGGGGCTGAGGCCCCAGCATTTT CASSSYRGLRPQHF
- TRBJ2-1 - TRBV6-1 TGTGCCAGCAGTGAAGCGTGGAGGACCTCCTACAATGAGCAGTTCTTC CASSEAWRTSYNEQFF
- TRBJ2-7 TRBD1 TRBV5-1 TGCGCCAGCAGCTTGGCCGGGACAGGGAGCGCAGAGCAGTACTTC CASSLAGTGSAEQYF
- TRBJ1-2 - TRBV4-2 TGTGCCAGCAGCCAAGATTTGACATATGGCTACACCTTC CASSQDLTYGYTF
- TRBJ2-7 - TRBV18 TGTGCCAGCTCACCACTTCAGGGTAGCTCCTACGAGCAGTACTTC CASSPLQGSSYEQYF
once TRBJ1-1 - TRBV6-4 TGTGCCAGCAGGCTGACAGAGGATCACACTGAAGCTTTCTTT CASRLTEDHTEAFF
- TRBJ2-5 TRBD1 TRBV27 TGTGCCAGCAGTTTCGACAGGGGGCGGGCGCAAGAGACCCAGTACTTC CASSFDRGRAQETQYF
- TRBJ1-2 - TRBV7-2 TGTGCCAGCAGCTTATATGCCGGGGACTATGGCTACACCTTC CASSLYAGDYGYTF
few TRBJ2-7 - TRBV5-1 TGCGCCAGCATCCCATTACCGGAGTCCTACGAGCAGTACTTC CASIPLPESYEQYF
- TRBJ1-2 - TRBV2 TGTGCCAGCAGTGGACGGCGGCAGAACTATGGCTACACCTTC CASSGRRQNYGYTF
- TRBJ2-5 - TRBV7-2 TGTGCCAGCAGCTCACACCCCGCTGGGACCCAGTACTTC CASSSHPAGTQYF
- TRBJ1-6 - TRBV2 TGTGCCAGCAGTGAAGTCCTCCTTTCACCCCTCCACTTT CASSEVLLSPLHF